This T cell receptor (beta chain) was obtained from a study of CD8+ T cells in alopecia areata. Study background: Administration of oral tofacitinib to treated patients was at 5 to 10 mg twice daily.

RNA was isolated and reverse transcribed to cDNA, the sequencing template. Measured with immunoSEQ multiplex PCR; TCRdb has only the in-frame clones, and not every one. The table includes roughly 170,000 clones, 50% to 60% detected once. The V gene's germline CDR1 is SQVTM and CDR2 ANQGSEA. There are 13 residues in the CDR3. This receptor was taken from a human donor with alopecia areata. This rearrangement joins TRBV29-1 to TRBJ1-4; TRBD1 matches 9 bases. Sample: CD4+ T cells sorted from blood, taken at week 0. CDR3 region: CSALGTGTEKLFF. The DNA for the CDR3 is TGCAGTGCCCTCGGGACAGGGACTGAAAAACTGTTTTTT.